This T cell receptor (beta chain) was recorded in a study of shared clonotypes between healthy human individuals (dated by TCRdb to about 2020). With respect to the entire study: The cohort included a few men and a couple of women between 18 and 49 years of age. Blood TCR repertoires of a handful of healthy adults were deeply sequenced to estimate repertoire size and the extent of clonotype sharing between individuals. Leukapheresis yielded between about 0.9 and 10 billion PBMCs per donor. For each donor, CD4 naive and CD4 memory were each given three plates, CD8 naive was given two plates, and CD8 memory was given one plate. Different laboratories and diverse techniques were used to prepare libraries and sequence TCR repertoires, to increase sequencing depth and limit assay-specific biases.

Notes on this clone: The specificity of this receptor is unknown. Per-base qualities were not stored, and no clone one base away is much larger. Other nucleotide sequences from this sample produce the same CDR3.

The donors were healthy, HIV-negative adults with no recently reported acute infections or vaccinations. Every donor was a Caucasian adult residing in Nashville, Tennessee, USA. CD4+ T cells were enriched by magnetic negative selection, after which naive cells were positively selected on CD45RA and the negative fraction was taken as the memory subset. Blood was collected by leukapheresis, and PBMCs were isolated by Ficoll-Histopaque density gradient centrifugation and then cryopreserved in liquid nitrogen vapor phase. Analytical flow cytometry was used to check the purity and quantity of every magnetically sorted T cell population. Genomic DNA was isolated from each sorted fraction and quantified by UV absorbance on a Nanodrop 2000c. Overall results and qualifications from the work: Because the study included a small number of donors, the genetic and exposure-history diversity represented was limited. Sampling was restricted to blood, and TCR repertoires in tissues likely differ from the TCR repertoires found in blood. Incomplete sequencing was indicated by rarefaction of sorted-subset datasets, despite the large sequencing depth. Naive subsets generally had larger estimated clonotype richness than memory subsets did. Based on pairwise subsampling, the degree of clonotype sharing among donors was expected to be affected by sequencing depth. Clonotypes shared by all four sorted-subset donors showed higher generation probabilities than non-shared clonotypes. Across a handful of donors, about 5.2% of naive CD4, 3.5% of naive CD8, 2% to 2.5% of memory CD4, and under 0.45% of memory CD8 clonotypes were shared.

Using the deep immunoSEQ assay, TCR CDR3 regions were amplified from genomic DNA by multiplex PCR. Extracted genomic DNA from each cell subset was spread evenly across all wells of several immunoSEQ 96-well plates, with each plate serving as a replicate. For sorted subsets, 200 to 250 ng of genomic DNA, equivalent to roughly 30,000 T cell genomes, went into each replicate PCR. Purified libraries were measured with a Qubit 3.0 fluorometer, size-checked on a Bioanalyzer 2100, and measured again with the KAPA Library Quantification kit. A separate single-read 150-cycle Illumina NextSeq 550 flow cell was used to sequence each immunoSEQ 96-well plate. From the authors' description of their analysis: Because the immunoSEQ output included only junctional sequences and no quality scores, the filtering could not be the same as the filtering used for full-length reads. To assign V/J genes and CDR3, sequences were annotated using PyIR, a Python wrapper for IgBLAST v1.9, with IMGT germline references. Any read was removed if the V/J assignment was weak (E-value above 1e-6), the CDR3 was missing, or the read contained stop codons, out-of-frame junctions, or ambiguous translated residues. V3J clonotypes were defined by identical inferred V gene, J gene, and CDR3 amino acid sequence. Percentage overlap between repertoires was computed as shared unique clonotypes divided by the size of the smaller repertoire. Repertoire richness was assessed with RTK rarefaction, the Chao1 estimator, and Recon v2.1 estimates of unobserved clonotypes. Generation probabilities were computed with OLGA for all TCRbeta clonotypes obtained by the gDNA method from four donors. TCRdb carries this immuneACCESS record with in-frame sequences only. Its versions omit some clonotypes, under half of them owing to an unresolved V gene in the studies checked, with the rest unexplained. The DNA was the basis for D and trimming; V, J and clone size are from that table. Across this sample there are fewer than 2.5 million clones, with 93% seen only once. The ten largest clones take up around 0.37% of the sample.

From its cysteine to its phenylalanine, the CDR3 spans 11 amino acids. The kept DNA is CDR3 alone, 33 bases in frame from the first base. Relative to germline, V is 5 bases shorter and J is 6 bases shorter, with 8 bases between their ends. Sequences SQVTM (CDR1) and ANQGSEA (CDR2) are obtained from the germline V gene. Sequencing input: naive CD4+ T cells from PBMCs. The sample's cell subset or site label, in plain terms: CD45RA+ positively selected. The chain couples TRBV29-1 to TRBJ2-1, with no reliable assignment of the D segment. The sequence derives from a man between 18 and 29 years old in good health. Some clones in this sample may be carry-over from other donors' samples. CDR3 loop: CSVQRGNEQFF. The DNA reads as follows: TGCAGCGTTCAGAGAGGCAATGAGCAGTTCTTC.